This entry lists 5 T cell receptor beta chains sequenced from one sample in a study of blood T cell repertoires in COVID-19. TCRdb's copy holds only in-frame clones and misses some; the assay was immunoSEQ multiplex PCR. The sample yields about 150,000 clones, approximately 73% seen once. Source material: peripheral blood. These receptors originate from a woman aged 80 or over with acute or convalescent COVID-19.

The V call is TRBV18, the J call TRBJ1-6, with D possibly being TRBD1 (6 bases). Germline V gene data show CDR1 as KGHSH and CDR2 as LQKENI. With 3 bases removed from V and 6 bases from J, the gap between germline ends came to 15 bases. The length of the CDR3 is 16 residues. The CDR3 protein is CASSPASQGFNSPLHF. CDR3 DNA sequence: TGTGCCAGCTCACCGGCGTCGCAGGGGTTTAATTCACCCCTCCACTTT.

Turning to this clone: Other DNA sequences in this specimen translate into the identical CDR3. The rearrangement joins TRBV5-1 to TRBJ1-4; TRBD1 aligns across 7 bases. V shed 1 base, J shed 4 bases, and the junction held 1 base outside the gene matches. Looked up from germline, CDR1 is SGHRS and CDR2 is YFSETQ. This CDR3 has 14 amino acids. DNA for the CDR3: TGCGCCAGCAGCTTGACAGGGGTTAATGAAAAACTGTTTTTT. Its translation: CASSLTGVNEKLFF. Combining the CDR3 with reference TRBV5-1 and TRBJ1-4 gives the whole variable domain KAGVTQTPRYLIKTRGQQVTLSCSPISGHRSVSWYQQTPGQGLQFLFEYFSETQRNKGNFPGRFSGRQFSNSRSEMNVSTLELGDSALYLCASSLTGVNEKLFFGSGTQLSVL.

The chain is built from TRBV6-5 and TRBJ2-5, with TRBD2 identical over 9 bases. The V gene's germline CDR1 is MNHEY and CDR2 SVGAGI. The length of the CDR3 is 12 residues. The trim removed 9 bases at V and 1 base at J, leaving 0 bases unmatched. CDR3 loop: CASSGGQETQYF. The CDR3 region has the DNA TGTGCCAGTAGCGGGGGCCAAGAGACCCAGTACTTC.

This chain joins TRBV6-1 and TRBJ1-3; D might be TRBD1 (5 bases). Germline values: CDR1 MNHNS, CDR2 SASEGT. Trimming shortened V by 4 bases and J by 0 bases, and 13 bases separated the two germline ends. This CDR3 contains 16 residues. CDR3 DNA sequence: TGTGCCAGCAGTGCCAGCCAGGGCTTCTCTGGAAACACCATATATTTT. Translated, it gives CASSASQGFSGNTIYF.

The rearrangement uses TRBV5-6 and TRBJ2-7, with 10 bases identical to TRBD2. The V and J ends lost 3 bases and 11 bases, in that order; junction bases with no gene match: 14. CDR1 and CDR2 (germline): SGHDT, YYEEEE. The CDR3 extends over 15 amino acids. The CDR3 region is CASSSLRLAGEVEYF. CDR3 nucleotide sequence: TGTGCCAGCAGCTCTTTAAGGCTAGCGGGAGAGGTAGAGTACTTC. Full variable domain (rest looked up from reference TRBV5-6 and TRBJ2-7): DAGVTQSPTHLIKTRGQQVTLRCSPKSGHDTVSWYQQALGQGPQFIFQYYEEEERQRGNFPDRFSGHQFPNYSSELNVNALLLGDSALYLCASSSLRLAGEVEYFGPGTRLTVT.